Included here is one T cell receptor (beta chain) sequence, with context. Its antigen is unknown. The data are from a study of brain T cells in children with intractable seizures. Germline lookup yields CDR1 SGHRS and CDR2 YFSETQ. The CDR3 is 14 amino acids. V was trimmed by 4 bases and J by 8 bases, leaving 15 bases between them. Libraries were prepared by immunoSEQ multiplex PCR; TCRdb keeps only in-frame clonotypes and omits some of them. The data show about 41,000 clones, 90% seen once. Whole-study results and caveats: Patients' HCMV serostatus was unknown; virus specificity rests on CDR3 similarity alone.

The chain has TRBV5-1 and TRBJ1-4, with unresolved D. This receptor was identified in a girl between 2 and 10 years old with tuberous sclerosis and intractable seizures. The sample here was peripheral blood, taken at surgery. CDR3 nucleotides: TGCGCCAGCAGCCTTGGTGAAATGGGGGAAAAACTGTTTTTT. It is translated as CASSLGEMGEKLFF.